Below are 5 T cell receptor beta chains sequenced from a single sample in a study of beta chain features in type 1 diabetes. Every bit of the isolated RNA underwent reverse transcription, so sequencing read expressed TCRB transcripts. Measured with immunoSEQ multiplex PCR; TCRdb has only the in-frame clones, and not every one. The sample holds about 220,000 clones, roughly a tenth seen once. Sequencing used central memory CD4+ T cells from blood. The receptor source for this set is a man between 18 and 35 years old in good health.

CDR3 loop: CASSFSGRASDEQFF. CDR3 bases: TGTGCCAGCAGCTTTAGCGGGAGGGCCAGTGATGAGCAGTTCTTC. The chain is built from TRBV5-4 and TRBJ2-1; 11 bases fit TRBD2. Germline lookup yields CDR1 SGHNT and CDR2 YYREEE (reference sequence). The V and J ends lost 2 bases and 8 bases, in that order; junction bases with no gene match: 6. The CDR3 loop spans 15 amino acids.

This clone has more than one count but fewer than ten. V gene TRBV14 combines with J gene TRBJ1-4, with TRBD1 identical over 8 bases. Germline V gives CDR1 SGHDN, CDR2 FVKESK. CDR3 length equals 13 residues. Unmatched junction bases numbered 5, after V lost 0 bases and J lost 14 bases. The CDR3 coding sequence is TGTGCCAGCAGCCAAGATCGGACAGGGTCCCTGTTTTTT. The encoded protein is CASSQDRTGSLFF.

This clone was seen a handful of times. The V call is TRBV18, the J call TRBJ1-2; a possible D gene is TRBD1 (6 bases). Trimming took off 4 bases at V and 4 bases at J, with 10 bases between the two ends. The germline gives CDR1 KGHSH, CDR2 LQKENI. The CDR3 length is 13 residues. The chain's CDR3 is CASSQQGTYGYTF. CDR3 in DNA: TGTGCCAGCTCACAACAGGGAACCTATGGCTACACCTTC.

This chain links TRBV30 with TRBJ2-7; D is uncertain. Trimming cost V 2 bases and J 6 bases, with 14 bases left between them. CDR1 is GTSNPN and CDR2 is SVGIG in the germline V gene (reference sequence). The CDR3 is made up of 13 amino acids. In nucleotides, the CDR3 is TGTGCCTGGAGTTCCTCTATAGGTAGCGAGCAGTACTTC. This codes for CAWSSSIGSEQYF.

The table lists this clone with a few counts. This chain links TRBV25-1 with TRBJ2-3; D is undetermined. Looked up from germline, CDR1 is MGHDK and CDR2 is SYGVNS. This CDR3 contains 14 residues. V was shortened by 10 bases and J by 0 bases, with 14 bases between the two germline ends. The CDR3 loop is CATRVSLSTDTQYF. CDR3 DNA sequence: TGTGCCACCAGAGTCTCACTCAGCACAGATACGCAGTATTTT.